The entry below gives a single T cell receptor (beta chain) sequence along with its context. Its antigen remains unknown. This sample was included in a study of monozygotic twins with inflammatory bowel disease. With the 5' RACE reads reprocessed, TCRdb shows one record per CDR3 protein and no DNA. This sample's clone table lists 300,000 to 400,000 distinct CDR3 sequences. Whole-blood RNA isolation (total RNA) proceeded without T cell sorting. The CDR3 is made up of 15 amino acids. Germline lookup yields CDR1 SEHNR and CDR2 FQNEAQ (reference sequence). General observations from the study: Repertoire likeness was no different across concordant and discordant twins, perhaps owing to restricted power. The study found lower TCRbeta diversity (inverse Simpson) in IBD patients than in healthy co-twins.

Sample: blood. V gene TRBV7-9 combines with J gene TRBJ1-4; TCRdb returns TRBD1, unconfirmable since there is no DNA. This sequence was found in a human donor with ulcerative colitis or Crohn's disease, or a healthy co-twin of an affected twin (not recorded which). CDR3 in amino acids: CASSPITVRGEKLFF.